The TCR beta chain described here comes from a study of T cells after yellow fever vaccination. Study-wide results and limits: The presence of abundant clonotypes contaminating from the bulk population was possible in FACS-sorted repertoires. Relatively few clonotypes were ones that appeared in both CD4 and CD8 compartments.

This clonotype was seen more than once but under ten times. Antigen: not known. 5'RACE template switching added a universal primer site and UMIs to TCR cDNA. TCRdb processed the 5' RACE reads anew with MiXCR; each CDR3 protein has one entry. The data hold 500,000 to 650,000 distinct CDR3 sequences, with 10% to 15% observed a single time. Germline CDR1 reads LGHNA; CDR2 reads YSLEER. CDR3 length equals 14 residues. Trimming took 1 base from V and 3 from J; bases not matched to a gene: 2. This TCR came from a man aged 25-45 years who received the YFV17D yellow fever vaccine. The chain is built from TRBV4-3 and TRBJ2-7; 8 nucleotides match TRBD2. Here the sequenced sample was PBMCs, taken on the day of the yellow fever booster vaccination. The chain's CDR3 is CASSQGGTSYEQYF. The CDR3 DNA sequence: TGCGCCAGCAGCCAAGGCGGGACTAGCTACGAGCAGTACTTC.